These 32 T cell receptor beta chains were all obtained from the same sample, sequenced in a study of blood T cell repertoires in COVID-19. TCRdb's copy holds only in-frame clones and misses some; the assay was immunoSEQ multiplex PCR. Altogether about 180,000 clones are present, approximately 89% being singletons, with the ten largest covering 2% to 3%. Sequencing used peripheral blood. Receptors originate from a man in his forties with active or convalescent COVID-19.

This rearrangement joins TRBV7-2 to TRBJ1-5; a weak D match, TRBD1 (5 bases). With 5 bases removed from V and 7 bases from J, the gap between germline ends came to 12 bases. This CDR3 is 13 amino acids long. Germline-derived CDR1 and CDR2 are SGHTA and FQGNSA. The chain's CDR3 is CASSLVGAQPQHF. As DNA, the CDR3 is TGTGCCAGCAGCCTAGTTGGGGCACAGCCCCAGCATTTT.

The V call is TRBV19, the J call TRBJ2-7, with a weak D call TRBD1 (5 bases). The CDR3 extends over 14 amino acids. The germline gives CDR1 LNHDA, CDR2 SQIVND (reference sequence). The ends were cut back, 2 bases at V and 2 bases at J, with 10 bases in the middle. CDR3 in amino acids: CASSISKGTYEQYF. CDR3 coding DNA: TGTGCCAGTAGTATATCGAAGGGGACCTACGAGCAGTACTTC.

V is TRBV4-3 and J is TRBJ1-1, with D unclear. Germline CDR1 and CDR2: LGHNA and YSLEER. The length of the CDR3 is 14 residues. Trimming cost V 0 bases and J 6 bases, with 11 bases left between them. The CDR3 loop is CASSQEYQVAEAFF. The CDR3, as DNA: TGCGCCAGCAGCCAAGAATATCAGGTCGCTGAAGCTTTCTTT.

The chain couples TRBV6-5 to TRBJ1-1; perhaps TRBD1 as D (5 bases). Deletions cut 2 bases from V and 4 bases from J, with 11 bases between. The CDR3 has 14 residues. CDR1 and CDR2 from the germline V gene are MNHEY and SVGAGI. The CDR3 loop reads CASSYGGGTTEAFF. The CDR3 DNA follows: TGTGCCAGCAGTTACGGGGGGGGAACCACTGAAGCTTTCTTT.

V usage is TRBV19 and J usage is TRBJ2-7; 8 bases fit TRBD2. The germline V gene encodes CDR1 LNHDA and CDR2 SQIVND (reference sequence). With 5 bases clipped from V and 2 bases from J, the junction kept 2 bases outside the gene matches. This CDR3 comprises 13 residues. Written as DNA, the CDR3 is TGTGCCAGTAGTTCGGGACTAGCCTACGAGCAGTACTTC. This sequence encodes CASSSGLAYEQYF.

The rearrangement joins TRBV21-1 to TRBJ1-6; TRBD1, the table's D call, was not compared with the DNA. TRBV21-1 is shown as a pseudogene. This CDR3 is built from 17 residues. The CDR3 DNA reads as TGTGCCAGCAGCAAAGTGGGGCAGGCGATCTATAATTCACCCCTCCACTTT. Amino acids: CASSKVGQAIYNSPLHF.

V is TRBV27 and J is TRBJ2-1; D is possibly TRBD1 (6 bases). Deletions cut 8 bases from V and 4 bases from J, with 12 bases between. The CDR3 extends over 13 amino acids. Germline CDR1 and CDR2: MNHEY and SMNVEV (reference sequence). The CDR3 spells CASGLDSYNEQFF. DNA for the CDR3: TGTGCCAGCGGGTTGGACAGTTACAATGAGCAGTTCTTC.

The chain links TRBV28 to TRBJ2-1, with TRBD2 as a possible D gene (5 bases). This CDR3 is 14 amino acids long. The ends were cut back, 9 bases at V and 6 bases at J, with 18 bases in the middle. The germline V gene encodes CDR1 MDHEN and CDR2 SYDVKM. The CDR3 region has the DNA TGTGCCAGTGGCAATGGCGGAGGCTTCAATGAGCAGTTCTTC. Its translation is CASGNGGGFNEQFF.

The chain joins TRBV21-1 to TRBJ2-3; TRBD2, as called in the table, went unchecked against the DNA. TRBV21-1 is noted as a pseudogene. The CDR3 loop spans 18 amino acids. CDR3 protein: CASSKLVSQGRETDTQYF. The CDR3 DNA reads as TGTGCCAGCAGCAAACTTGTGAGCCAGGGGCGGGAGACAGATACGCAGTATTTT.

The rearrangement links TRBV20-1 to TRBJ2-3; TRBD2 matches at 8 bases. Germline assignment: CDR1 DFQATT and CDR2 SNEGSKA (reference sequence). This CDR3 has 15 residues. Unmatched junction bases numbered 10, after V lost 3 bases and J lost 5 bases. CDR3: CSASGIQRGQDTQYF. CDR3 bases: TGCAGTGCTAGTGGTATCCAGCGGGGGCAAGATACGCAGTATTTT.

The rearrangement links TRBV6-1 to TRBJ2-3, with a tentative D call TRBD2 (5 bases). Per germline, CDR1 MNHNS and CDR2 SASEGT. V was cut by 1 base and J by 10 bases, with 12 bases left in between. CDR3 length: 13 amino acids. CDR3 amino acids: CASSEDRGGAQYF. CDR3 DNA sequence: TGTGCCAGCAGTGAAGATCGCGGAGGTGCGCAGTATTTT.

The J gene is TRBJ2-1, the V gene TRBV10-2; 14 bases agree with TRBD2. This CDR3 is built from 19 residues. After removal of 8 bases from V and 3 bases from J, the junction contained 15 bases not matched to a gene. CDR1 is WSHSY, CDR2 SAAADI, per germline. In DNA form, the CDR3 reads TGCGCCAGCGATTCTCGACTAGCGGGGGGGTTAGAGGTCTACAATGAGCAGTTCTTC. It is translated as CASDSRLAGGLEVYNEQFF.

This chain joins TRBV30 and TRBJ2-5; TRBD2 is a possible D gene (5 bases). There are 16 residues in the CDR3. Trimming stripped 0 bases from V and 1 base from J, with 15 bases between. Germline V CDR1 and CDR2: GTSNPN, SVGIG (reference sequence). The CDR3 is CAWSVFGSAAQETQYF. The CDR3, as DNA: TGTGCCTGGAGTGTCTTCGGTAGCGCAGCCCAAGAGACCCAGTACTTC.

CDR3 protein: CASSSTAAAGNTIYF. The CDR3 DNA sequence: TGTGCCAGCAGCTCCACCGCTGCGGCTGGAAACACCATATATTTT. The chain joins TRBV7-9 to TRBJ1-3, with D unclear. V was clipped by 4 bases and J by 2 bases, with 12 bases between them. The CDR3 is 15 residues long. The germline gives CDR1 SEHNR, CDR2 FQNEAQ (reference sequence).

This clone showed up just once. The chain couples TRBV4-1 to TRBJ1-5, with D uncertain. The CDR3 spans 17 residues. CDR1 and CDR2 from the germline V gene are MGHRA and YSYEKL. Trimming pared 4 bases from V and 3 bases from J, leaving 19 bases between. The CDR3 spells CASSPLFGGDFNQPQHF. CDR3 in DNA: TGCGCCAGCAGCCCATTATTTGGCGGAGACTTCAATCAGCCCCAGCATTTT.

The chain is built from TRBV7-8 and TRBJ1-2; no definite D call. Germline CDR1 is SGHVS and CDR2 is FQNEAQ. CDR3 length equals 14 residues. V was shortened by 4 bases and J by 0 bases, with 9 bases between the two germline ends. CDR3 in amino acids: CASSSTPSNYGYTF. The DNA for the CDR3 is TGTGCCAGCAGCTCCACACCCTCTAACTATGGCTACACCTTC.

The chain links TRBV19 to TRBJ1-2, with 9 positions matching TRBD1. V dropped 5 bases and J dropped 7; count of bases not matched to a gene: 8. Germline CDR1 LNHDA, CDR2 SQIVND (reference sequence). The CDR3 totals 14 residues. CDR3 sequence (DNA): TGTGCCAGTAGTGAGACAGGGGGACTTCCTGGCTACACCTTC. Protein: CASSETGGLPGYTF. The variable domain in full, with the rest retrieved from reference TRBV19 and TRBJ1-2, is DGGITQSPKYLFRKEGQNVTLSCEQNLNHDAMYWYRQDPGQGLRLIYYSQIVNDFQKGDIAEGYSVSREKKESFPLTVTSAQKNPTAFYLCASSETGGLPGYTFGSGTRLTVV.

The gene calls are TRBV4-2 and TRBJ1-1, with TRBD1 as a possible D gene (6 bases). Germline lookup yields CDR1 LGHNA and CDR2 YNFKEQ. The CDR3 loop spans 16 amino acids. Trimming cost V 4 bases and J 0 bases, with 15 bases left between them. This chain's CDR3 is CASSPADSGLNTEAFF. CDR3 nucleotides: TGTGCCAGCAGCCCCGCGGACAGTGGCCTGAACACTGAAGCTTTCTTT.

V is TRBV24-1 and J is TRBJ1-1; D remains unclear. V was clipped by 1 base and J by 4 bases, with 6 bases between them. Germline V gene data show CDR1 as KGHDR and CDR2 as SFDVKD. The CDR3 runs to 13 residues. The CDR3 nucleotides read TGTGCCACCAGTGATTTCGGAGCCACTGAAGCTTTCTTT. Protein product: CATSDFGATEAFF.

This chain links TRBV6-4 with TRBJ2-2; tentatively, D is TRBD1 or TRBD2 (5 bases each). Deletions cut 4 bases from V and 4 bases from J, with 13 bases between. In germline, CDR1 is MRHNA, CDR2 SNTAGT. CDR3 length: 15 amino acids. CDR3 sequence reads: CASSASGSPTGELFF. In nucleotides, the CDR3 is TGTGCCAGCAGTGCCTCAGGGAGCCCCACCGGGGAGCTGTTTTTT.

This sequence joins TRBV9 and TRBJ2-1, with TRBD2 identical over 8 bases. The CDR3 has 15 amino acids. Unmatched junction bases numbered 7, after V lost 4 bases and J lost 4 bases. CDR1 is SGDLS and CDR2 is YYNGEE in the germline V gene. For the CDR3, the DNA is TGTGCCAGCAGCCGAACTAGCGGAGTATACAATGAGCAGTTCTTC. Protein: CASSRTSGVYNEQFF.

This clone was seen once. V is TRBV5-4 and J is TRBJ1-2, with TRBD1 identical over 8 bases. Germline V gives CDR1 SGHNT, CDR2 YYREEE (reference sequence). The CDR3 extends over 13 amino acids. V shed 6 bases, J shed 8 bases, and the junction held 9 bases outside the gene matches. The CDR3 spells CASNRQGYEGYTF. The CDR3 coding sequence is TGTGCCAGCAACCGACAGGGGTACGAGGGCTACACCTTC.

The rearrangement uses TRBV7-2 and TRBJ2-3; D might be TRBD2 (6 bases). CDR1 is SGHTA, CDR2 FQGNSA, per germline. Trimming stripped 4 bases from V and 0 bases from J, with 11 bases between. The CDR3 is made up of 15 amino acids. The DNA of the CDR3 is TGTGCCAGCAGCTCTGGGACTGTGAGCACAGATACGCAGTATTTT. This gives the protein CASSSGTVSTDTQYF. The whole variable domain, remainder taken from reference TRBV7-2 and TRBJ2-3, is GAGVSQSPSNKVTEKGKDVELRCDPISGHTALYWYRQSLGQGLEFLIYFQGNSAPDKSGLPSDRFSAERTGGSVSTLTIQRTQQEDSAVYLCASSSGTVSTDTQYFGPGTRLTVL.

V usage is TRBV5-6 and J usage is TRBJ2-2; D unresolved. From germline, CDR1 is SGHDT and CDR2 YYEEEE. The CDR3 is 16 residues long. Between the trimmed V and J ends, which lost 4 bases and 2 bases, there was a span of 15 bases. As DNA, the CDR3 is TGTGCCAGCAGCCTAGTCACCCCGTTTAACACCGGGGAGCTGTTTTTT. Its translation is CASSLVTPFNTGELFF. Drawing the rest from reference TRBV5-6 and TRBJ2-2, the complete variable domain is DAGVTQSPTHLIKTRGQQVTLRCSPKSGHDTVSWYQQALGQGPQFIFQYYEEEERQRGNFPDRFSGHQFPNYSSELNVNALLLGDSALYLCASSLVTPFNTGELFFGEGSRLTVL.

The V gene is TRBV5-1, the J gene TRBJ1-2; D possibly corresponds to TRBD1 (5 bases). Germline-derived CDR1 and CDR2 are SGHRS and YFSETQ. This CDR3 is built from 12 residues. V was clipped by 8 bases and J by 4 bases, with 12 bases between them. The CDR3, as DNA: TGCGCCAGTATGGGAACAGGCTATGGCTACACCTTC. Amino acids: CASMGTGYGYTF. The whole variable domain, remainder taken from reference TRBV5-1 and TRBJ1-2, is KAGVTQTPRYLIKTRGQQVTLSCSPISGHRSVSWYQQTPGQGLQFLFEYFSETQRNKGNFPGRFSGRQFSNSRSEMNVSTLELGDSALYLCASMGTGYGYTFGSGTRLTVV.

The rearrangement uses TRBV10-3 and TRBJ2-7; possibly TRBD1 for D (7 bases). CDR3 size: 18 residues. The germline V and J ends were trimmed by 1 base and 3 bases, with 22 bases remaining between them. Germline loops: CDR1 ENHRY, CDR2 SYGVKD. The CDR3 DNA follows: TGTGCCATCAGTGAGTTAGGAGGGGGCGATCACCCAATCTACGAGCAGTACTTC. Protein: CAISELGGGDHPIYEQYF.

The CDR3, as DNA: TGTGCCAGCAGCCTTGGACAGGGTTGGGCCTACGAGCAGTACTTC. Translated, it gives CASSLGQGWAYEQYF. This rearrangement joins TRBV28 to TRBJ2-7; 8 nucleotides line up with TRBD1. CDR3 length: 15 amino acids. Germline values: CDR1 MDHEN, CDR2 SYDVKM. Losses at the gene ends were 6 bases for V and 2 bases for J; bases not matched to a gene: 9.

V and J are TRBV9 and TRBJ2-5, with TRBD1 as a possible D gene (6 bases). The length of the CDR3 is 14 residues. Germline lookup yields CDR1 SGDLS and CDR2 YYNGEE. V was shortened by 1 base and J by 4 bases, with 11 bases between the two germline ends. CDR3: CASSVQGTTETQYF. In nucleotides, the CDR3 is TGTGCCAGCAGCGTACAGGGGACGACAGAGACCCAGTACTTC. The full variable domain, with the rest looked up from reference TRBV9 and TRBJ2-5, is DSGVTQTPKHLITATGQRVTLRCSPRSGDLSVYWYQQSLDQGLQFLIQYYNGEERAKGNILERFSAQQFPDLHSELNLSSLELGDSALYFCASSVQGTTETQYFGPGTRLLVL.

The chain employs TRBV5-5 and TRBJ2-7; D is perhaps TRBD1 (6 bases). The V end was cut by 0 bases, the J end by 0 bases, with 10 bases between. Germline loops: CDR1 SGHKS, CDR2 YYEKEE (reference sequence). This CDR3 region has 15 residues. CDR3 loop: CASSLVVRGSYEQYF. CDR3 sequence (DNA): TGTGCCAGCAGCTTGGTGGTCAGGGGCTCCTACGAGCAGTACTTC. Full variable domain (missing parts from reference TRBV5-5 and TRBJ2-7): DAGVTQSPTHLIKTRGQQVTLRCSPISGHKSVSWYQQVLGQGPQFIFQYYEKEERGRGNFPDRFSARQFPNYSSELNVNALLLGDSALYLCASSLVVRGSYEQYFGPGTRLTVT.

The chain has TRBV19 and TRBJ1-2; 8 bases match TRBD1. Looked up from germline, CDR1 is LNHDA and CDR2 is SQIVND (reference sequence). The CDR3 is made up of 12 amino acids. V lost 9 bases to trimming and J lost 2 bases; unmatched junction nucleotides: 2. This CDR3 reads CASRDRNYGYTF. The CDR3 DNA is TGTGCCAGCCGGGACAGGAACTATGGCTACACCTTC. The full variable domain, rest sourced from reference TRBV19 and TRBJ1-2, is DGGITQSPKYLFRKEGQNVTLSCEQNLNHDAMYWYRQDPGQGLRLIYYSQIVNDFQKGDIAEGYSVSREKKESFPLTVTSAQKNPTAFYLCASRDRNYGYTFGSGTRLTVV.

This rearrangement joins TRBV6-6 to TRBJ1-6; 7 positions match TRBD1. After removal of 5 bases from V and 6 bases from J, the junction contained 10 bases not matched to a gene. The germline V gene encodes CDR1 MNHNY and CDR2 SVGAGI (reference sequence). This CDR3 contains 16 residues. The CDR3 DNA reads TGTGCCAGCAGTACAGATTCGGGACAGCGTAATTCACCCCTCCACTTT. It encodes CASSTDSGQRNSPLHF.

This clone was recorded only once. This chain joins TRBV6-5 and TRBJ1-2; D is perhaps TRBD1 (5 bases). Germline-derived CDR1 and CDR2 are MNHEY and SVGAGI. The ends were cut back, 7 bases at V and 4 bases at J, with 16 bases in the middle. This CDR3 comprises 14 residues. The chain's CDR3 is CASTATGTVYGYTF. The CDR3 bases are TGTGCCAGCACCGCGACCGGGACTGTCTATGGCTACACCTTC.